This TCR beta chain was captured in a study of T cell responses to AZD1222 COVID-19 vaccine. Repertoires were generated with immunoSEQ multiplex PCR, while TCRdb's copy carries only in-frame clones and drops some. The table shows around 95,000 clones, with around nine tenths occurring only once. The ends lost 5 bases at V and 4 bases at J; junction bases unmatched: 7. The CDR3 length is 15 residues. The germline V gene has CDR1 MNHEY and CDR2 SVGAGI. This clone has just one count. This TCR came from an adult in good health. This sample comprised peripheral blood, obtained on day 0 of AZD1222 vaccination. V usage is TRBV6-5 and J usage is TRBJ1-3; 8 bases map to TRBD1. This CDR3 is CASSPDRAKGNTIYF. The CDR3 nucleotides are TGTGCCAGCAGTCCGGACAGGGCGAAGGGAAACACCATATATTTT.